Here is one T cell receptor (beta chain) with its context. What it recognizes is unknown. The CDR3 covers 16 residues. CDR1 is SGHRS and CDR2 is YFSETQ in the germline V gene. Trimming took 0 bases from V and 2 from J, leaving 9 bases between them. This specimen belongs to a study of brain metastases from non-small cell lung cancer. Regarding the study as a whole: Metastases had sparse T cells but largely shared repertoires with primaries. Fewer infiltrating T cells were found in brain metastases than primaries. T-cell clones appeared expanded in nearly 65% of brain metastases relative to matched primary tumors.

Generated by immunoSEQ multiplex PCR, the TCRdb table keeps only in-frame clones and is missing some. The data show over 1,500 clones, 80% to 90% seen once. This clonotype was obtained from a donor aged 40 or older with non-small cell lung cancer. The chain joins TRBV5-1 to TRBJ2-6; D remains ambiguous. Sequencing was performed on tissue from a brain metastasis. This CDR3 is CASSLVGVTGANVLTF. CDR3 nucleotide sequence: TGCGCCAGCAGCTTGGTTGGGGTAACTGGGGCCAACGTCCTGACTTTC.